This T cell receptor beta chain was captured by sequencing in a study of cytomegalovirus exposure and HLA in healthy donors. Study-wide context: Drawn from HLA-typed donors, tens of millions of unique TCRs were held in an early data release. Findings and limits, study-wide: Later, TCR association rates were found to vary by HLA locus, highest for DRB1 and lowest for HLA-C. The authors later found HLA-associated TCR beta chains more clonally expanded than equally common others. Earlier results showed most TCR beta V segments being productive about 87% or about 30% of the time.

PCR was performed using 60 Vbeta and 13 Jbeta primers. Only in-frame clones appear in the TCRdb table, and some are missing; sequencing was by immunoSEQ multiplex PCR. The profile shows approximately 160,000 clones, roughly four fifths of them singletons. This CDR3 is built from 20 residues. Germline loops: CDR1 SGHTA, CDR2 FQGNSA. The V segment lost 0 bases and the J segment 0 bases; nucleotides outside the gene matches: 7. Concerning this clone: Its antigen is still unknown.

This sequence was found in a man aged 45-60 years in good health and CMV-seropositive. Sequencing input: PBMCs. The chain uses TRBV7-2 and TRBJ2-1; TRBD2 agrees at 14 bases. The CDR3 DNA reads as TGTGCCAGCAGCTTAGCCAGACTAGCGGGGGGGAAATACTCCTACAATGAGCAGTTCTTC. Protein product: CASSLARLAGGKYSYNEQFF.